This T cell receptor (beta chain) was retrieved from a study of T cell repertoires in cytomegalovirus infection. A single record per CDR3 protein comes from TCRdb applying MiXCR to the reads. The sample lists roughly 570,000 distinct CDR3 sequences, 40% occurring once. This clonotype was counted only a few times. What it recognizes is unknown. The ends were cut back, 5 bases at V and 11 bases at J, with 16 bases in the middle. The CDR3 runs to 14 residues. In germline, CDR1 is SGHTA, CDR2 FQGNSA. The sequences come from cultured PBMCs, collected from culture after CMV antigen stimulation. V is TRBV7-2 and J is TRBJ1-6; weak D call: TRBD1 (6 bases). This clonotype originated in a human donor in good health (CMV status not recorded). Some clones in this sample may be carry-over from other donors' samples. CDR3 region: CASSLDRSRAPLHF. The CDR3 DNA reads TGTGCCAGCAGCCTAGACAGGTCAAGGGCACCCCTCCACTTT.